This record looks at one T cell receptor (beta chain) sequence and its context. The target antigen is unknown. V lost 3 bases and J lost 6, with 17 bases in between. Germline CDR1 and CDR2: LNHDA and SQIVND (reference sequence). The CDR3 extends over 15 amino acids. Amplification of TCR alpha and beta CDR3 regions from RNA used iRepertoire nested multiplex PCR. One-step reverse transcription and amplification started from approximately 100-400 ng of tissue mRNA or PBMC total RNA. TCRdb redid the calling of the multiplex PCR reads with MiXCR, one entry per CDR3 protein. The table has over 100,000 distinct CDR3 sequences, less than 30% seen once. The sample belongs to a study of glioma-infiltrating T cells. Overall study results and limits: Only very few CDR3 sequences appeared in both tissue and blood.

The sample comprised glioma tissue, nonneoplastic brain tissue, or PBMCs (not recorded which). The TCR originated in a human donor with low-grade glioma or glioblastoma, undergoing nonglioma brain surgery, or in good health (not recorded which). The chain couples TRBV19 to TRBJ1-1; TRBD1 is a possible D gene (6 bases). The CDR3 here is CASSIGDIRSAEAFF. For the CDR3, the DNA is TGTGCCAGTAGTATCGGGGACATCCGGTCGGCTGAAGCTTTCTTT.